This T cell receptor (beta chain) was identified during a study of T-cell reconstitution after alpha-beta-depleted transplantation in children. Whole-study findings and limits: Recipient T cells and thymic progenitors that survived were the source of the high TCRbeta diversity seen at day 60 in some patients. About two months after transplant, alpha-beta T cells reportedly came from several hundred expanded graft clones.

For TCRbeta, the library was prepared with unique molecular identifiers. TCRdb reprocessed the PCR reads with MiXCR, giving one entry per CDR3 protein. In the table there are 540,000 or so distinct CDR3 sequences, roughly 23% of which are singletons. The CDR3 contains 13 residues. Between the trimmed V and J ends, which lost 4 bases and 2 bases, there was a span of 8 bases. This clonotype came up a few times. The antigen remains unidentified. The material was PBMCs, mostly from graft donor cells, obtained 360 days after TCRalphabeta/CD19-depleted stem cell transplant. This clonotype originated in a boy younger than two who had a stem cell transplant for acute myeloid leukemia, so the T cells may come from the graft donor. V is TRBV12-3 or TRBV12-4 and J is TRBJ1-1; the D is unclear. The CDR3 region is CASSYAPNTEAFF. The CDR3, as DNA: TGTGCCAGCAGTTACGCACCTAACACTGAAGCTTTCTTT.